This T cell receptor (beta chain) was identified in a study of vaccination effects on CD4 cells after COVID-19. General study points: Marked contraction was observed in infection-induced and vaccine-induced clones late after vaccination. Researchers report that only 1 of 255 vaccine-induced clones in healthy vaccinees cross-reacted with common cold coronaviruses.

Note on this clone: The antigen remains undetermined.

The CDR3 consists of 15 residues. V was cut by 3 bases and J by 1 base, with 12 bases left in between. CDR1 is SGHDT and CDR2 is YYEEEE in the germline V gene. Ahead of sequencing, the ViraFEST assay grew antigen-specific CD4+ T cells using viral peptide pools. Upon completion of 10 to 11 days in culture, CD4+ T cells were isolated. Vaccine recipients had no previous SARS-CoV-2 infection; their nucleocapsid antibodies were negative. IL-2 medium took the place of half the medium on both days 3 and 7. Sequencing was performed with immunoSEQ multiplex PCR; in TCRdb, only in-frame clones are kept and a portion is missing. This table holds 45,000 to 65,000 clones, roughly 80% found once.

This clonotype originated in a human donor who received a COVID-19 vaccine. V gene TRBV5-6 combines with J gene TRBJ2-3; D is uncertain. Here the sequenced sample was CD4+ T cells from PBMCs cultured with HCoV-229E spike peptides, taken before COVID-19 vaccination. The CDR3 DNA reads TGTGCCAGCAGCTCCGTTAAAAGGGGCACAGATACGCAGTATTTT. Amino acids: CASSSVKRGTDTQYF.